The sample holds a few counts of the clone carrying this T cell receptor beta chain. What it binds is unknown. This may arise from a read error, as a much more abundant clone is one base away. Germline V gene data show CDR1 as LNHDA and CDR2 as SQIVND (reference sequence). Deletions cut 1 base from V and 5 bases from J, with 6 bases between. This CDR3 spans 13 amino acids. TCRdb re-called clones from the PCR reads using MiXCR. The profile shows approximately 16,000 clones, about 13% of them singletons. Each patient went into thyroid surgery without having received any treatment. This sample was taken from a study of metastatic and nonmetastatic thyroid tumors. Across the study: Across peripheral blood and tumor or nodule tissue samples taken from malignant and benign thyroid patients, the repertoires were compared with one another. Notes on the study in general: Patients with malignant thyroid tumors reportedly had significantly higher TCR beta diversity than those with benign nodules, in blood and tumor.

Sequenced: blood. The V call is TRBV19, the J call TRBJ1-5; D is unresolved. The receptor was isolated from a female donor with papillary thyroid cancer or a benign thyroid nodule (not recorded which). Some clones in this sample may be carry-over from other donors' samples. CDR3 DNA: TGTGCCAGTAGTATAGGCCCTGATCAGCCCCAGCATTTT. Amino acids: CASSIGPDQPQHF.